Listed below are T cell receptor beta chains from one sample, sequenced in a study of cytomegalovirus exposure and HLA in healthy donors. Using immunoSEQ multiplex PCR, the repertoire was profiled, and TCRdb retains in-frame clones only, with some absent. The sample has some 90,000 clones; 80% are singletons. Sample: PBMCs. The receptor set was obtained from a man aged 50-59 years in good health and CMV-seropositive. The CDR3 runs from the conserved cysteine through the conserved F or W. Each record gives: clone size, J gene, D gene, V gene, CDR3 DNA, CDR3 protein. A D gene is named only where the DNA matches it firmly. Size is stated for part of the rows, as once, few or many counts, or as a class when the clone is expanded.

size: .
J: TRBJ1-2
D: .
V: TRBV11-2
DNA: TGTGCCAGCAGCTTAGATCTAGCCAGGTACAACTATGGCTACACCTTC
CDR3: CASSLDLARYNYGYTF

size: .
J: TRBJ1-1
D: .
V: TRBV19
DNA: TGTGCCAGTACGTGGGGCGTCGGTATACCTGGGACTGAAGCTTTCTTT
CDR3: CASTWGVGIPGTEAFF

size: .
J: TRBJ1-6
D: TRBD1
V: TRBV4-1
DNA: TGCGCCAGCAGCCAAGATCTGGGGACAGGGTTTTCACCCCTCCACTTT
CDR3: CASSQDLGTGFSPLHF

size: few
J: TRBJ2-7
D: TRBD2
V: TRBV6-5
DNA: TGTGCCAGCAGTTACTCTAGACTAGCGGGAAGCTACGAGCAGTACTTC
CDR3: CASSYSRLAGSYEQYF

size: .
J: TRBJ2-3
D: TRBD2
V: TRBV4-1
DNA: TGCGCCAGCAGCCAATGGGGGGGGGTTACCTCCCAAGATACGCAGTATTTT
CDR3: CASSQWGGVTSQDTQYF

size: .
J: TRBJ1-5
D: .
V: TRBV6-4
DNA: TGTGCCAGCAGTGACACTTCAGCGGGCCCCCAGCATTTT
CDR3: CASSDTSAGPQHF

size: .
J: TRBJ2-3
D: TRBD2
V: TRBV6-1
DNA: TGTGCCAGCAGTGAAGTAGCGGGAGGGAGCACAGATACGCAGTATTTT
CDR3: CASSEVAGGSTDTQYF

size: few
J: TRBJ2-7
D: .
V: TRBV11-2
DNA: TGTGCCAGCAGCGGCGGGACAGTCACAGGGACCTACGAGCAGTACTTC
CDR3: CASSGGTVTGTYEQYF

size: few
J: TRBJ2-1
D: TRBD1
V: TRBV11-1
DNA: TGTGCCAGCAGCTTAACGACAGGGATCTACAATGAGCAGTTCTTC
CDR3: CASSLTTGIYNEQFF

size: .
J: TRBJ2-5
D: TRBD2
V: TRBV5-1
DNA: TGCGCCAGCAGCTTGGAGTCGCCGCTAGCGGTTTGGGGGACGGAGACCCAGTACTTC
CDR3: CASSLESPLAVWGTETQYF

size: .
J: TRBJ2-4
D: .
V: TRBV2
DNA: TGTGCCAGCAGTGGCGGGAACGGGAACATTCAGTACTTC
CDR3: CASSGGNGNIQYF

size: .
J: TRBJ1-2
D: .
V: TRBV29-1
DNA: TGCAGCGTATCGACCACAGGCCATTATGGCTACACCTTC
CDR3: CSVSTTGHYGYTF

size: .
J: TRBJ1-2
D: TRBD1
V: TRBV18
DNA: TGTGCCAGCTCACCGACAGGGCTACGGTCTGGCTACACCTTC
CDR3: CASSPTGLRSGYTF

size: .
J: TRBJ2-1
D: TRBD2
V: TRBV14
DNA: TGTGCCAGCAGCCAAGCCTTAGCGGGAGGGAATGAGCAGTTCTTC
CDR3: CASSQALAGGNEQFF

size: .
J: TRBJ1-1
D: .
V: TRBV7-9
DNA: TGTTCCAGCAGCTTACGATCAGGGGTAGGAGACACTGAAGCTTTCTTT
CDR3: CSSSLRSGVGDTEAFF

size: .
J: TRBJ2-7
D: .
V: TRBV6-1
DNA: TGTGCCAGCAGATTTCATCGAGGAAGCTCCTACGAGCAGTACTTC
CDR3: CASRFHRGSSYEQYF

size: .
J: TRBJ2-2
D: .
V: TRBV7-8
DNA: TGTGCCAGCAGCTCCTCGCTGCGAGGCACCGGGGAGCTGTTTTTT
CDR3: CASSSSLRGTGELFF

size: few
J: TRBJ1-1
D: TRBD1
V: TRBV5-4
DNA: TGTGCCAGCAGCGCCCCCTCCGGGACAGCTGAAGCTTTCTTT
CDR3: CASSAPSGTAEAFF

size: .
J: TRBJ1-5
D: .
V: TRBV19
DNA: TGTGCCAGTAGTAGTGACAGGTATAGCAATCAGCCCCAGCATTTT
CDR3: CASSSDRYSNQPQHF

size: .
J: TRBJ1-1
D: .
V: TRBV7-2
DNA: TGTGCCAGCAGCTTAACAGGGAAGAACACTGAAGCTTTCTTT
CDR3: CASSLTGKNTEAFF

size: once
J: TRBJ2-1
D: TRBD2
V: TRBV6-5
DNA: TGTGCCAGCACTTCGCGGGAGGGTGGCAGTGAGCAGTTCTTC
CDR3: CASTSREGGSEQFF

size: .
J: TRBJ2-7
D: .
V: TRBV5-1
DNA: TGCGCCAGCAGCTTTGGCAACTCCTACGAGCAGTACTTC
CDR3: CASSFGNSYEQYF

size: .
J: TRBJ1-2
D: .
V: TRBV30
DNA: TGTGCCTGGAACCTCAGGGCCTACTATGGCTACACCTTC
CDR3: CAWNLRAYYGYTF

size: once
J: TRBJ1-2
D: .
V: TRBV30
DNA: TGTGCCTGGAGGCCGGGTCATAAGGACTATGGCTACACCTTC
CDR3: CAWRPGHKDYGYTF

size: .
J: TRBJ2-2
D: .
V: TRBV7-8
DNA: TGTGCCAGCAGCTTAGTTTTAGTGAGGACCGGGGAGCTGTTTTTT
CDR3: CASSLVLVRTGELFF

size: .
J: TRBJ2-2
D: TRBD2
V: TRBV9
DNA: TGTGCCAGCAGCGTATGGAGCGGGAGGAACACCGGGGAGCTGTTTTTT
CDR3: CASSVWSGRNTGELFF

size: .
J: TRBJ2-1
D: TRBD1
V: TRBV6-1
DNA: TGTGCCAGCAGTGAAGGGACAGGGTACAATGAGCAGTTCTTC
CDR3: CASSEGTGYNEQFF

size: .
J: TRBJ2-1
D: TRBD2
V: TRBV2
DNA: TGTGCCAGCAGCACTACTAGCGCTAGCTCCTACAATGAGCAGTTCTTC
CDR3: CASSTTSASSYNEQFF

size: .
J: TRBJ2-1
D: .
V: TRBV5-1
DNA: TGCGCCAGCTCGCCTGGGAGCGGAGCTTACAATGAGCAGTTCTTC
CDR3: CASSPGSGAYNEQFF

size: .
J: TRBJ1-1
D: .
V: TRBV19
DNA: TGTGCCAGTACCGACCGGGACACCGAGAGGGCTTTCTTT
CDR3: CASTDRDTERAFF

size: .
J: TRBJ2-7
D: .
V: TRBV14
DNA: TGTGCCAGCAGCCAAGTTTTGCAGGGCCTCTCCTACGAGCAGTACTTC
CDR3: CASSQVLQGLSYEQYF

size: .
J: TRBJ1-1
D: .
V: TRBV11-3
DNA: TGTGCCAGCAGCTTTGATGCCCGAGCTACTGAAGCTTTCTTT
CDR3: CASSFDARATEAFF

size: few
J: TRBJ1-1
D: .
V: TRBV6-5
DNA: TGTGCCACCAACAGGGTCTTATTAGGCACCACTGAAGCTTTCTTT
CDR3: CATNRVLLGTTEAFF

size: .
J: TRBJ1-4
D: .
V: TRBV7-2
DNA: TGTGCCAGCAGCTACTCGGGGGGGGAAAAACTGTTTTTT
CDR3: CASSYSGGEKLFF

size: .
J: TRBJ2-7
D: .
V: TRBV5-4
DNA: TGTGCCAGCAGCCCCGCCGGGGTAGCGAGATCCTACGAGCAGTACTTC
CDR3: CASSPAGVARSYEQYF

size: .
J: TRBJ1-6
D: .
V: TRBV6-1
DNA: TGTGCCAGCAGTGAAGCGAGGATCGGCAGTGACTATAATTCACCCCTCCACTTT
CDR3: CASSEARIGSDYNSPLHF

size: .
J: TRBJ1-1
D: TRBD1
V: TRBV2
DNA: TGTGCCACAGGGGGGAGACAGGGGCTGGGCATGAACACTGAAGCTTTCTTT
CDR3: CATGGRQGLGMNTEAFF

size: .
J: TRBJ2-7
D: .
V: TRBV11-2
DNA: TGTGCCAGCAGCCGAGAGAGGCTAGTGCTCGAGCAGTACTTC
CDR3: CASSRERLVLEQYF

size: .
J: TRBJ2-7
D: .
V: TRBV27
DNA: TGTGCCAGCAGTTCCCTAGCCACCAGCGAGCAGTACTTC
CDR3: CASSSLATSEQYF

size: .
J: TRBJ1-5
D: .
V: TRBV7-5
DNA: TGTGTCAGAAGCTTGACCGAACATAACAGGGACAGCAATCAGCCCCAGCATTTT
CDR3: CVRSLTEHNRDSNQPQHF

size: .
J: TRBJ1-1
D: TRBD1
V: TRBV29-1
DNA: TGCAGCGGGCGGACAGGCCAGGGGGCTTTCTTT
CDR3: CSGRTGQGAFF

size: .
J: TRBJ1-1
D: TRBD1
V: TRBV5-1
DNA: TGCGCCAGCAGCCGAACAGGGGGCGATCAAGCTTTCTTT
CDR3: CASSRTGGDQAFF

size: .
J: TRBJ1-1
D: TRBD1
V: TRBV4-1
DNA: TGCGCCAGCAGCCAAAAGGGACAGACAGGCCCTGACACTGAAGCTTTCTTT
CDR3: CASSQKGQTGPDTEAFF

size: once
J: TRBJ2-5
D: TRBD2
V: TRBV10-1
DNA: TGCGCCAGCAGCAGGACTAGCGGGAGTGAGACCCAGTACTTC
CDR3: CASSRTSGSETQYF

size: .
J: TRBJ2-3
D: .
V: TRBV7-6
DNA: TGTGCCAGCAGCTCCCTGACAGGCACAGATACGCAGTATTTT
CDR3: CASSSLTGTDTQYF

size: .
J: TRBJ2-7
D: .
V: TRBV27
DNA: TGTGCCAGCAGTTCATCCGGCGGTAGCGACAACTACGAGCAGTACTTC
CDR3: CASSSSGGSDNYEQYF

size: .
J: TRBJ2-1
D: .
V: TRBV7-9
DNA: TGTGCCAGCAGCTATGATAAACAGGGTATTATTACCTACAATGAGCAGTTCTTC
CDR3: CASSYDKQGIITYNEQFF

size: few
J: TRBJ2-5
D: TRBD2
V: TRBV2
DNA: TGTGCCAGCATGGCGGGACTACGAGAGACCCAGTACTTC
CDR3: CASMAGLRETQYF

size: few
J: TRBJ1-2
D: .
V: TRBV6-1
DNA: TGTGCCAGCAGACCCTCCGGGGGGCGGAGGGGCTACACCTTC
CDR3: CASRPSGGRRGYTF

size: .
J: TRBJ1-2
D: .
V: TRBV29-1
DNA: TGCAGCGTTGACTCGAGAAACTATGGCTACACCTTC
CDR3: CSVDSRNYGYTF

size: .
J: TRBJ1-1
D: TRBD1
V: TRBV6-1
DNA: TGTGCCAGCAGCCCGACAGGGGGTTGGACTGAAGCTTTCTTT
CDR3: CASSPTGGWTEAFF